This T cell receptor (beta chain) was observed in a study of blood T cells in healthy people across ages. Study results and caveats: Roughly linear declines in TCR beta diversity per million T cells occurred with age.

This clonotype has a handful of counts. The antigen remains unidentified. Germline-derived CDR1 and CDR2 are SEHNR and FQNEAQ (reference sequence). V was shortened by 2 bases and J by 6 bases, with 19 bases between the two germline ends. The length of the CDR3 is 16 residues. The second PCR ran roughly 6 to 11 cycles with a sample-barcoded 5' primer and J-beta primers. Each cDNA molecule carried a tag from a template-switch adaptor that contained 12 random nucleotides. Via MiXCR, TCRdb re-called the 5' RACE reads, giving one row per CDR3 protein. The repertoire includes 1.6 million or so distinct CDR3 sequences, about 35% of them detected once, and around 10% sits in the top ten.

The chain recombines TRBV7-9 with TRBJ1-2; weak D call: TRBD1 (6 bases). The sequenced material came from blood. This sequence originates from a woman in her 30s in good health. The CDR3 DNA is TGTGCCAGCAGCTTACCCAGGACAGAGGATCTGGATGGCTACACCTTC. It codes for CASSLPRTEDLDGYTF.